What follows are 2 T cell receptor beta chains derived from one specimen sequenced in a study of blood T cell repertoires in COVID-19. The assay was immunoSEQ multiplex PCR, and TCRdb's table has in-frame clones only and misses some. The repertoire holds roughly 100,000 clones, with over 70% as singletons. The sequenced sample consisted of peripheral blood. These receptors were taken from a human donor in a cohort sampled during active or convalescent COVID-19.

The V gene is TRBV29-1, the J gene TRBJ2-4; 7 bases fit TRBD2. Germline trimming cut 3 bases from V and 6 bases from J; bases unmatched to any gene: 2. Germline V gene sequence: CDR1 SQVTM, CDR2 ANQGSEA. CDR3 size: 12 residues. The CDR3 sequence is CSVEAGVNIQYF. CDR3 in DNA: TGCAGCGTTGAGGCGGGGGTAAACATTCAGTACTTC.

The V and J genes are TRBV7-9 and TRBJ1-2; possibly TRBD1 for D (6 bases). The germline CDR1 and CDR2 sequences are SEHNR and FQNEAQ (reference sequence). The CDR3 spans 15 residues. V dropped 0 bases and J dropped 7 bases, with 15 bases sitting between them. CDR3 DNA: TGTGCCAGCAGCTTAGCGCTAGGGGGACGGAGTGGCTACACCTTC. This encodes CASSLALGGRSGYTF.